Following are 8 T cell receptor beta chains from one sample sequenced in a study of T cells after yellow fever vaccination. TCRdb fed the 5' RACE reads into MiXCR, producing one record per CDR3 protein. The sample lists more than 200,000 distinct CDR3 sequences; about 3.5% were seen once. Sample: PBMCs, taken 15 days after the yellow fever booster vaccination. These receptors all come from a man between 18 and 35 years old who received the YFV17D yellow fever vaccine.

This clonotype has at least ten counts. This chain uses TRBV12-3 or TRBV12-4 with TRBJ1-2, with D hard to call. V was trimmed by 4 bases and J by 5 bases, leaving 11 bases between them. This CDR3 comprises 13 residues. This chain's CDR3 is CASSSGPGYGYTF. The CDR3 bases are TGTGCCAGCAGTTCCGGGCCCGGATATGGCTACACCTTC.

This clonotype was found many times. This chain links TRBV6-1 with TRBJ1-3; D is ambiguous. Trimming took off 10 bases at V and 0 bases at J, with 16 bases between the two ends. The CDR3 is 15 residues long. CDR1 is MNHNS, CDR2 SASEGT, per germline. CDR3 in DNA: TGTGCCACCACCTCCCGGTCATTCTCTGGAAACACCATATATTTT. Translation: CATTSRSFSGNTIYF.

This clonotype was seen more than once but under ten times. The chain is built from TRBV4-2 and TRBJ2-7, with TRBD2 as a possible D gene (5 bases). This CDR3 comprises 14 residues. Germline V gene lookup returns CDR1 LGHNA and CDR2 YNFKEQ. V lost 0 bases and J lost 2, with 8 bases in between. This CDR3 reads CASSQEEETYEQYF. In nucleotides, the CDR3 is TGTGCCAGCAGCCAAGAGGAGGAAACCTACGAGCAGTACTTC.

This clonotype was counted ten times or more. The chain couples TRBV5-5 to TRBJ2-1, with 11 bases lining up with TRBD1. This CDR3 is built from 17 residues. After removal of 4 bases from V and 10 bases from J, the junction contained 16 bases not matched to a gene. Germline CDR1 and CDR2: SGHKS and YYEKEE (reference sequence). This CDR3 is CASSQPLADRGPKEQFF. In DNA form, the CDR3 reads TGTGCCAGCAGCCAGCCCCTTGCGGACAGGGGGCCCAAGGAGCAGTTCTTC. The variable domain in full, completed from reference TRBV5-5 and TRBJ2-1, reads DAGVTQSPTHLIKTRGQQVTLRCSPISGHKSVSWYQQVLGQGPQFIFQYYEKEERGRGNFPDRFSARQFPNYSSELNVNALLLGDSALYLCASSQPLADRGPKEQFFGPGTRLTVL.

This clonotype occurred many times. The V call is TRBV5-1, the J call TRBJ1-2; D is unclear. Germline assignment: CDR1 SGHRS and CDR2 YFSETQ. V was cut by 0 bases and J by 0 bases, with 6 bases left in between. The CDR3 covers 14 residues. The CDR3 here is CASSLGLTNYGYTF. The CDR3 DNA reads as TGCGCCAGCAGCTTGGGTCTTACTAACTATGGCTACACCTTC.

The table lists this clonotype with a few counts. This chain uses TRBV18 with TRBJ2-1; D gene unclear. The CDR3 runs to 15 residues. V was shortened by 5 bases and J by 0 bases, with 11 bases between the two germline ends. Germline values: CDR1 KGHSH, CDR2 LQKENI. The CDR3 spells CASSKQASSYNEQFF. CDR3 in DNA: TGTGCCAGCTCAAAACAAGCGAGCTCCTACAATGAGCAGTTCTTC.

This clonotype was recorded at least ten times. This chain connects TRBV5-1 to TRBJ2-3; 7 bases are shared with TRBD2. Germline assignment: CDR1 SGHRS and CDR2 YFSETQ. This CDR3 is built from 19 residues. V lost 4 bases, J lost 6 bases, and 23 bases stayed unmatched. CDR3 DNA: TGCGCCAGCAGCCCACTCGGAGGGCTGGGGAGGAGCGGGGTTGATACGCAGTATTTT. Its protein product is CASSPLGGLGRSGVDTQYF.

The chain uses TRBV20-1 and TRBJ2-1; 10 bases agree with TRBD1. The CDR3 covers 14 residues. Germline assignment: CDR1 DFQATT and CDR2 SNEGSKA (reference sequence). CDR3 DNA: TGCAGATACAACCGGGACAGGGGAAACAATGAGCAGTTCTTC. The encoded protein is CRYNRDRGNNEQFF.